The rows below give T cell receptor beta chains drawn from one sample of a study of T cell changes during pregnancy in multiple sclerosis. Repertoires were generated with immunoSEQ multiplex PCR, while TCRdb's copy carries only in-frame clones and drops some. The sample carries tens of thousands of clones, around 94% recorded once. Source: peripheral blood, taken in the third trimester of pregnancy. The receptors derive from a female donor with multiple sclerosis, enrolled in a pregnancy study. The CDR3 runs from the conserved cysteine through the conserved F or W. Fields, in order: V gene, D gene, CDR3 protein. The D gene is left open where the match is weak.

TRBV29-1 NA CSVEGGPGLFDEQFF
TRBV4-1 NA CASSQEAGVLYEQFF
TRBV5-6 NA CASSLVDRFSPLHF
TRBV18 TRBD1 CASSPPLRTGVGEQYF
TRBV6-5 TRBD2 CASTGLAGKAGELFF
TRBV7-6 NA CASSPMRDPSYNEQFF
TRBV18 NA CASSPQGLSSGNTIYF
TRBV5-8 TRBD1 CASSRRSGQGPGQPQHF
TRBV7-3 TRBD2 CASSLGLAGGPDTQYF
TRBV30 NA CACRGTSYNEQFF
TRBV30 TRBD2 CAWSPTSGGWAKNIQYF
TRBV7-2 TRBD1 CASRGTGDWYEQYF
TRBV27 TRBD1 CASSLKGAFTDTQYF
TRBV6-6 NA CASSYSDRGTEAFF
TRBV5-1 TRBD1 CASSLGQGSYNEQFF
TRBV6-5 NA CASSLAPGGNEQFF
TRBV28 TRBD1 CASSLSGQTNTEAFF
TRBV28 NA CASSLTEAGELFF
TRBV5-4 TRBD1 CASSLELGAGTGGTGELFF
TRBV7-2 TRBD2 CASSRATSGGETQYF
TRBV13 TRBD2 CASSLKRGGADTQYF
TRBV7-9 TRBD1 CASSNRVGDRAIYEQYF
TRBV18 TRBD1 CASSSQGNMAYEQYF
TRBV5-1 TRBD2 CASRSGSGSRTGELFF
TRBV7-9 NA CASTDENVDEQFF
TRBV9 TRBD2 CASSVGGLAADTQYF
TRBV5-6 NA CAGGSSASTDTQYF
TRBV27 NA CASSLFTSRYNEQFF
TRBV4-1 NA CASSQLTGISGNTIYF
TRBV27 NA CASSLLWGSEAFF
TRBV9 TRBD2 CASSVVASGGNEQFF
TRBV18 NA CASSPLMSYNEQFF